The 25 T cell receptor beta chains reported below all come from one sample, sequenced in a study of shared clonotypes between healthy human individuals. The table came from immunoSEQ multiplex PCR; TCRdb's copy has only in-frame clones and leaves some out. The sample lists some 1,100,000 clones; approximately 78% were seen once. Sequencing was carried out using memory CD4+ T cells from PBMCs. Noted subset: CD45RA-negative fraction. These receptors were collected from a man aged 18 to 29 in good health. Some clones in this sample may be carry-over from other donors' samples.

The genes are TRBV30 and TRBJ2-1; 9 positions match TRBD1. J lost 9 bases, V lost 3 bases, and 6 bases had no gene match. The CDR3 contains 13 residues. Germline assignment: CDR1 GTSNPN and CDR2 SVGIG (reference sequence). CDR3 residues: CAWRDRGWGEQFF. DNA of the CDR3: TGTGCCTGGAGGGACAGGGGATGGGGTGAGCAGTTCTTC.

CDR3 bases: TGTGCCAGCAGCCTAGGACAAACAGATACGCAGTATTTT. Amino acids: CASSLGQTDTQYF. This rearrangement joins TRBV7-2 to TRBJ2-3; D is perhaps TRBD1 (5 bases). The V end was cut by 5 bases, the J end by 3 bases, with 9 bases between. The CDR3 extends over 13 amino acids. From germline, CDR1 is SGHTA and CDR2 FQGNSA.

V usage is TRBV4-2 and J usage is TRBJ2-7, with TRBD2 matching over 8 bases. The CDR3 has 16 amino acids. V gave up 0 bases and J gave up 2 bases; unmatched junction bases: 6. CDR1 and CDR2 (germline): LGHNA, YNFKEQ. The chain's CDR3 is CASSQDIQRETYEQYF. CDR3 bases: TGTGCCAGCAGCCAAGATATCCAGCGGGAGACCTACGAGCAGTACTTC.

In this sample, this clone turned up a few times. The V call is TRBV2, the J call TRBJ1-3; 7 bases line up with TRBD1. The CDR3 covers 14 residues. Germline CDR1 and CDR2: SNHLY and FYNNEI. V lost 8 bases to trimming and J lost 2 bases; unmatched junction nucleotides: 6. The CDR3 sequence: CASARQGPGNTIYF. The DNA of the CDR3 is TGTGCCAGCGCCCGACAGGGCCCTGGAAACACCATATATTTT. Filled out from reference TRBV2 and TRBJ1-3, the complete variable domain reads EPEVTQTPSHQVTQMGQEVILRCVPISNHLYFYWYRQILGQKVEFLVSFYNNEISEKSEIFDDQFSVERPDGSNFTLKIRSTKLEDSAMYFCASARQGPGNTIYFGEGSWLTVV.

This clone has a single count. This chain uses TRBV18 with TRBJ2-3, with D perhaps matching TRBD2 (6 bases). V was pared by 0 bases and J by 4 bases, with 8 bases between. The CDR3 consists of 14 residues. Germline CDR1 is KGHSH and CDR2 is LQKENI. CDR3 sequence reads: CASSPPRGSDTQYF. Written as DNA, the CDR3 is TGTGCCAGCTCACCACCGCGGGGATCAGATACGCAGTATTTT. The full variable domain, rest sourced from reference TRBV18 and TRBJ2-3, is NAGVMQNPRHLVRRRGQEARLRCSPMKGHSHVYWYRQLPEEGLKFMVYLQKENIIDESGMPKERFSAEFPKEGPSILRIQQVVRGDSAAYFCASSPPRGSDTQYFGPGTRLTVL.

V gene TRBV6-1 combines with J gene TRBJ1-2, with D uncertain. V lost 2 bases to trimming and J lost 5 bases, with 12 bases between them. The CDR3 extends over 14 amino acids. CDR1 MNHNS and CDR2 SASEGT come from the germline V gene. CDR3 coding DNA: TGTGCCAGCAGTGAACAACGGCAGTCATATGGCTACACCTTC. Translation gives CASSEQRQSYGYTF.

The chain has TRBV6-1 and TRBJ2-1; 7 nucleotides line up with TRBD2. There are 15 residues in the CDR3. V lost 8 bases to trimming and J lost 5 bases; unmatched junction nucleotides: 12. Germline V gene sequence: CDR1 MNHNS, CDR2 SASEGT. The CDR3 DNA sequence: TGTGCCAGCTATTTTGGAGTGGGGAGGGACAATGAGCAGTTCTTC. Protein: CASYFGVGRDNEQFF.

J is TRBJ2-7 and V is TRBV6-1, with D maybe TRBD2 (8 bases). The CDR3 length is 14 residues. Germline CDR1 and CDR2: MNHNS and SASEGT. Trimming took off 4 bases at V and 6 bases at J, with 16 bases between the two ends. The CDR3 nucleotides are TGTGCCAGCAGTGGGGGACTAGGGGGCCCCGAGCAGTACTTC. It translates to CASSGGLGGPEQYF.

This clone was seen a single time. The J gene is TRBJ2-3, the V gene TRBV5-1; D uncertain. Germline lookup yields CDR1 SGHRS and CDR2 YFSETQ. The CDR3 runs to 15 residues. V was pared by 0 bases and J by 6 bases, with 14 bases between. The CDR3 nucleotides read TGCGCCAGCAGCTTGGCCAGTCCCTCGGGTGATACGCAGTATTTT. It translates to CASSLASPSGDTQYF.

CDR3 sequence (DNA): TGTGCCAGCAGCCCCGGGTGGGGCACAGATACGCAGTATTTT. Its protein product is CASSPGWGTDTQYF. The gene calls are TRBV5-6 and TRBJ2-3; D not certain. V lost 4 bases and J lost 1, with 10 bases in between. This CDR3 has 14 residues. Germline V gene sequence: CDR1 SGHDT, CDR2 YYEEEE.

This sequence joins TRBV6-5 and TRBJ2-3; 8 positions match TRBD2. The V and J ends lost 9 bases and 6 bases, in that order; junction bases with no gene match: 11. This CDR3 region has 14 residues. Germline assignment: CDR1 MNHEY and CDR2 SVGAGI. The DNA for the CDR3 is TGTGCCAGTCAACTAGCGGAGCGGACGGATACGCAGTATTTT. The encoded protein is CASQLAERTDTQYF.

This chain joins TRBV6-5 and TRBJ1-5, with D perhaps matching TRBD1 (5 bases). Trimming shortened V by 2 bases and J by 7 bases, and 9 bases separated the two germline ends. CDR3 length: 13 amino acids. Per the germline V gene, CDR1 is MNHEY and CDR2 is SVGAGI. CDR3 DNA: TGTGCCAGCAGTTACGGTTGGGGGCAGCCCCAGCATTTT. It specifies CASSYGWGQPQHF.

V and J are TRBV5-4 and TRBJ2-1, with TRBD2 identical over 7 bases. With 5 bases clipped from V and 5 bases from J, the junction kept 7 bases outside the gene matches. The CDR3 is 14 amino acids. From germline, CDR1 is SGHNT and CDR2 YYREEE (reference sequence). This CDR3 is CASRAGTANNEQFF. In DNA form, the CDR3 reads TGTGCCAGCAGAGCGGGGACGGCCAACAATGAGCAGTTCTTC.

This clone came up a few times. CDR3 bases: TGCGCCAGCAGCAACGGGGCTTTCACTGAAGCTTTCTTT. Its protein is CASSNGAFTEAFF. J is TRBJ1-1 and V is TRBV5-1; D may be TRBD1 (5 bases). The CDR3 runs to 13 residues. Per the germline V gene, CDR1 is SGHRS and CDR2 is YFSETQ. Trimming removed 4 bases at V and 4 bases at J, with 11 bases between.

V usage is TRBV28 and J usage is TRBJ2-7; tentatively, D is TRBD2 (7 bases). CDR1 is MDHEN, CDR2 SYDVKM, per germline. V was cut by 6 bases and J by 0 bases, with 15 bases left in between. This CDR3 has 15 amino acids. CDR3 amino acids: CASSLRGTISYEQYF. The CDR3 bases are TGTGCCAGCAGCCTTAGGGGGACTATCTCCTACGAGCAGTACTTC.

Comment on this clone: The same CDR3 is also encoded by other DNA sequences in this sample. V is TRBV5-1 and J is TRBJ1-4; 8 bases are a match to TRBD1. The CDR3 covers 14 residues. With V trimmed by 1 base and J by 6 bases, 2 bases remained unmatched. Germline-derived CDR1 and CDR2 are SGHRS and YFSETQ. CDR3 region: CASSLQGADEKLFF. The CDR3 region has the DNA TGCGCCAGCAGCTTGCAGGGGGCGGATGAAAAACTGTTTTTT.

The V and J genes are TRBV15 and TRBJ2-5; D is possibly TRBD1 (6 bases). Germline V gene sequence: CDR1 LNHNV, CDR2 YYDKDF (reference sequence). The CDR3 extends over 12 amino acids. The V and J ends lost 2 bases and 5 bases respectively, with 6 bases between them. The CDR3 sequence is CATSRQGETQYF. The CDR3 nucleotides read TGTGCCACCAGCAGACAGGGGGAGACCCAGTACTTC.

This clone came up a few times. The chain employs TRBV27 and TRBJ2-1, with D maybe TRBD2 (6 bases). In germline, CDR1 is MNHEY, CDR2 SMNVEV (reference sequence). V lost 6 bases and J 4 bases, leaving 13 bases between the germline ends. The length of the CDR3 is 14 residues. The chain's CDR3 is CASRGTGAYNEQFF. CDR3 bases: TGTGCCAGCAGAGGGACTGGAGCTTACAATGAGCAGTTCTTC.

This clone was detected only a few times. The chain is built from TRBV4-1 and TRBJ1-1; no firm D call. The CDR3 spans 13 residues. Germline lookup yields CDR1 MGHRA and CDR2 YSYEKL. Trimming removed 1 base from V and 3 bases from J, with 6 bases in between. CDR3 DNA sequence: TGCGCCAGCAGCCAAGGTCCCTACACTGAAGCTTTCTTT. Protein product: CASSQGPYTEAFF.

The rearrangement joins TRBV4-1 to TRBJ1-1; D gene unclear. The CDR3 is 15 amino acids. The V end lost 4 bases, the J end lost 1 base, and 13 bases lay between the germline ends. Looked up from germline, CDR1 is MGHRA and CDR2 is YSYEKL. CDR3 region: CASSPERVGNTEAFF. DNA of the CDR3: TGCGCCAGCAGCCCCGAAAGGGTGGGGAACACTGAAGCTTTCTTT.

V is TRBV5-1 and J is TRBJ1-1; the D is unclear. Germline V CDR1 and CDR2: SGHRS, YFSETQ. Trimming took off 4 bases at V and 4 bases at J, with 11 bases between the two ends. This CDR3 is built from 13 residues. CDR3 nucleotides: TGCGCCAGCAGCCTTACCCTGGGCACTGAAGCTTTCTTT. It is translated as CASSLTLGTEAFF.

In its sample, this clone was seen once. The V gene is TRBV30, the J gene TRBJ2-7; 9 positions match TRBD1. J gave up 2 bases and V 0 bases, and 2 bases lay outside the gene matches. Germline V gene sequence: CDR1 GTSNPN, CDR2 SVGIG (reference sequence). This CDR3 has 14 amino acids. In DNA, the CDR3 is TGTGCCTGGAGTGTGGGACAGGGACCCTACGAGCAGTACTTC. Protein: CAWSVGQGPYEQYF.

The chain recombines TRBV5-4 with TRBJ2-7, with D hard to call. This CDR3 is 12 amino acids long. V was clipped by 2 bases and J by 2 bases, with 5 bases between them. The germline V gene encodes CDR1 SGHNT and CDR2 YYREEE (reference sequence). The CDR3 sequence: CASSFDTYEQYF. The CDR3 DNA follows: TGTGCCAGCAGCTTTGACACCTACGAGCAGTACTTC.

The chain uses TRBV4-1 and TRBJ2-4; 10 bases map to TRBD2. The CDR3 extends over 17 amino acids. The V and J ends lost 2 bases and 0 bases, in that order; junction bases with no gene match: 4. CDR1 is MGHRA and CDR2 is YSYEKL in the germline V gene. Here the CDR3 reads CASSQPSGRGAKNIQYF. The CDR3, as DNA: TGCGCCAGCAGCCAACCTAGCGGGAGAGGAGCCAAAAACATTCAGTACTTC.

This clone has a handful of counts. In DNA, the CDR3 is TGTGCTAGTGGTTATAGCAATCAGCCCCAGCATTTT. Encoded protein: CASGYSNQPQHF. The chain employs TRBV12-5 and TRBJ1-5; no clear D. With 4 bases removed from V and 0 bases from J, the gap between germline ends came to 1 base. The V gene's germline CDR1 is LGHNT and CDR2 FRNRAP. CDR3 length equals 12 residues.